These 25 T cell receptor beta chains were all obtained from the same sample, sequenced in a study of shared clonotypes between healthy human individuals. Assay: immunoSEQ multiplex PCR; the TCRdb copy retains only in-frame clones and omits some. The table records 700,000 or so clones, 72% of them present only once. The sequenced sample was memory CD4+ T cells sorted from blood. As for subset: CD45RA-negative fraction. All receptors come from a woman aged 25 to 39 in good health.

This clone has only one observation. V gene TRBV28 combines with J gene TRBJ2-5; D gene uncertain. From germline, CDR1 is MDHEN and CDR2 SYDVKM. CDR3 length: 14 residues. Deletions cut 2 bases from V and 7 bases from J, with 14 bases between. CDR3 nucleotides: TGTGCCAGCAGTTTAGGGCAGGCAAAGGGGACCCAGTACTTC. Protein: CASSLGQAKGTQYF.

This clone has only one observation. The V and J genes are TRBV7-2 and TRBJ2-7; 9 bases are a match to TRBD2. This CDR3 region has 15 residues. In germline, CDR1 is SGHTA, CDR2 FQGNSA. V trimming: 5 bases; J trimming: 2 bases; junction bases outside the gene matches: 7. The chain's CDR3 is CASSPGAGGAYEQYF. As DNA, the CDR3 is TGTGCCAGCAGCCCTGGTGCGGGAGGGGCCTACGAGCAGTACTTC.

The V gene is TRBV11-2, the J gene TRBJ1-2, with a possible D match to TRBD1 (5 bases). There are 13 residues in the CDR3. Trimming removed 2 bases at V and 10 bases at J, with 14 bases between. The germline gives CDR1 SGHAT, CDR2 FQNNGV. CDR3 nucleotide sequence: TGTGCCAGCAGCTTAAGTTCGGCGACAGACTACACCTTC. This gives the protein CASSLSSATDYTF.

A note on this clone: The sample carries other DNA sequences with the same CDR3. The chain carries TRBV30 and TRBJ2-7; D not resolved. Germline values: CDR1 GTSNPN, CDR2 SVGIG (reference sequence). CDR3 length equals 11 residues. The V end was cut by 0 bases, the J end by 3 bases, with 3 bases between. The CDR3 spells CAWSVGYEQYF. CDR3 in DNA: TGTGCCTGGAGTGTGGGCTACGAGCAGTACTTC.

CDR3 nucleotide sequence: TGTGCCAGCAGCCTGACTAGCGGCACAGATACGCAGTATTTT. Protein: CASSLTSGTDTQYF. This sequence joins TRBV11-2 and TRBJ2-3; 8 positions agree with TRBD2. The CDR3 is 14 residues long. CDR1 is SGHAT and CDR2 is FQNNGV in the germline V gene. The V gene end was trimmed by 5 bases and the J gene end by 1 base; junction bases not matched to a gene: 2.

This chain links TRBV27 with TRBJ2-3; D unclear. The CDR3 covers 13 residues. Trimming removed 5 bases from V and 9 bases from J, with 15 bases in between. Germline V gene data show CDR1 as MNHEY and CDR2 as SMNVEV (reference sequence). The CDR3 sequence is CASSPEERQTQYF. The CDR3 DNA is TGTGCCAGCAGTCCAGAGGAACGCCAAACGCAGTATTTT.

The chain is built from TRBV27 and TRBJ2-7, with 10 positions matching TRBD2. Per the germline V gene, CDR1 is MNHEY and CDR2 is SMNVEV (reference sequence). Unmatched junction bases numbered 11, after V lost 10 bases and J lost 5 bases. CDR3 size: 14 residues. As DNA, the CDR3 is TGTGCCACAGGTGCTAGCGGGAGCTTAAACGAGCAGTACTTC. Its translation: CATGASGSLNEQYF.

The chain links TRBV6-1 to TRBJ1-4, with 7 bases lining up with TRBD1. CDR1 is MNHNS, CDR2 SASEGT, per germline. The CDR3 is made up of 15 amino acids. The V and J ends lost 3 bases and 11 bases, in that order; junction bases with no gene match: 12. In DNA, the CDR3 is TGTGCCAGCAGTGATCCCGGGACAGAGCTTGGGAAACTGTTTTTT. It is translated as CASSDPGTELGKLFF.

The CDR3 reads CASSPPGTGLYEQYF. Here the CDR3 DNA reads TGTGCCAGCAGTCCACCAGGGACAGGGTTATACGAGCAGTACTTC. This sequence joins TRBV27 and TRBJ2-7, with 9 bases fitting TRBD1. CDR3 size: 15 residues. Trimming cost V 5 bases and J 4 bases; bases outside gene matches: 9. Germline CDR1 and CDR2: MNHEY and SMNVEV (reference sequence).

On this clone itself: This sample also contains other DNA sequences that code for the same CDR3. The gene calls are TRBV30 and TRBJ1-1; no definite D call. The CDR3 spans 9 residues. V shed 5 bases and J shed 11 bases, with 9 bases lying between them. Looked up from germline, CDR1 is GTSNPN and CDR2 is SVGIG (reference sequence). The CDR3 coding sequence is TGTGCCTGGGGACGTGAGGCTTTCTTT. This sequence encodes CAWGREAFF. Filled out from reference TRBV30 and TRBJ1-1, the complete variable domain reads SQTIHQWPATLVQPVGSPLSLECTVEGTSNPNLYWYRQAAGRGLQLLFYSVGIGQISSEVPQNLSASRPQDRQFILSSKKLLLSDSGFYLCAWGREAFFGQGTRLTVV.

V and J are TRBV4-2 and TRBJ2-2, with TRBD2 matching 8 bases. The length of the CDR3 is 18 residues. The V gene's germline CDR1 is LGHNA and CDR2 YNFKEQ. After removal of 1 base from V and 0 bases from J, the junction contained 7 bases not matched to a gene. The CDR3 DNA is TGTGCCAGCAGCCAAGGACCCTTGGGACTAGCGAACACCGGGGAGCTGTTTTTT. Encoded protein: CASSQGPLGLANTGELFF.

The chain combines TRBV19 with TRBJ1-2; D unclear. CDR3 size: 11 residues. Germline CDR1 LNHDA, CDR2 SQIVND (reference sequence). Trimming removed 5 bases at V and 7 bases at J, with 8 bases between. Written as DNA, the CDR3 is TGTGCCAGTAGTCGGGAGGGTGGCTACACCTTC. This encodes CASSREGGYTF. The whole variable domain, filled in from reference TRBV19 and TRBJ1-2, reads DGGITQSPKYLFRKEGQNVTLSCEQNLNHDAMYWYRQDPGQGLRLIYYSQIVNDFQKGDIAEGYSVSREKKESFPLTVTSAQKNPTAFYLCASSREGGYTFGSGTRLTVV.

The V call is TRBV5-1, the J call TRBJ2-6; possibly TRBD2 for D (5 bases). This CDR3 has 17 amino acids. CDR1 is SGHRS, CDR2 YFSETQ, per germline. V lost 2 bases, J lost 0 bases, and 12 bases lay in between. CDR3 in amino acids: CASSFVGDFSGANVLTF. CDR3 bases: TGCGCCAGCAGCTTTGTCGGGGATTTCTCTGGGGCCAACGTCCTGACTTTC.

The CDR3 sequence is CASSPNSATGSGNTIYF. The CDR3 DNA sequence: TGTGCCAGCTCACCAAATTCTGCGACAGGGTCTGGAAACACCATATATTTT. The chain is built from TRBV18 and TRBJ1-3, with TRBD1 matching 7 bases. This CDR3 contains 17 residues. The V gene's germline CDR1 is KGHSH and CDR2 LQKENI. With 2 bases clipped from V and 1 base from J, the junction kept 8 bases outside the gene matches.

The V gene is TRBV10-3, the J gene TRBJ2-1, with D perhaps TRBD2 (5 bases). With 2 bases removed from V and 12 bases from J, the gap between germline ends came to 14 bases. Germline assignment: CDR1 ENHRY and CDR2 SYGVKD. The CDR3 is made up of 13 amino acids. CDR3: CAISEEPAEGQFF. In nucleotides, the CDR3 is TGTGCCATCAGTGAGGAACCGGCTGAGGGGCAGTTCTTC.

In this sample, this clone turned up a few times. The DNA of the CDR3 is TGTGCCAGCAGTTCAGGGGTTCTGAGTGAGCAGTACTTC. Its translation is CASSSGVLSEQYF. The V gene is TRBV28, the J gene TRBJ2-7; maybe TRBD1 (6 bases). V was shortened by 4 bases and J by 7 bases, with 14 bases between the two germline ends. This CDR3 spans 13 amino acids. Germline loops: CDR1 MDHEN, CDR2 SYDVKM.

The genes are TRBV28 and TRBJ1-1; possible D gene TRBD1, 6 bases. The CDR3 runs to 13 residues. Germline assignment: CDR1 MDHEN and CDR2 SYDVKM. V was pared by 6 bases and J by 5 bases, with 13 bases between. The CDR3 sequence: CASRIGGGTEAFF. The DNA for the CDR3 is TGTGCCAGCAGGATAGGGGGGGGAACTGAAGCTTTCTTT.

This chain uses TRBV7-2 with TRBJ2-1; the match to TRBD2 covers 10 bases. Germline V gene sequence: CDR1 SGHTA, CDR2 FQGNSA. With V trimmed by 0 bases and J by 5 bases, 7 bases remained unmatched. CDR3 length equals 17 residues. The CDR3 is CASSLAPSGSGDNEQFF. CDR3 DNA: TGTGCCAGCAGCTTAGCGCCTAGCGGGAGCGGCGACAATGAGCAGTTCTTC.

This sequence joins TRBV4-1 and TRBJ2-1, with 7 bases identical to TRBD2. The germline CDR1 and CDR2 sequences are MGHRA and YSYEKL. V shed 1 base, J shed 6 bases, and the junction held 12 bases outside the gene matches. The CDR3 has 17 amino acids. CDR3 nucleotide sequence: TGCGCCAGCAGCCAAGGACTCCAGGCAAGCGGGACCAATGAGCAGTTCTTC. This codes for CASSQGLQASGTNEQFF.

The chain recombines TRBV2 with TRBJ2-2, with a possible D match to TRBD1 (6 bases). In germline, CDR1 is SNHLY, CDR2 FYNNEI. The CDR3 runs 14 residues. The V end lost 6 bases, the J end lost 4 bases, and 12 bases lay between the germline ends. CDR3 bases: TGTGCCAGCAGCCGGGACACTTTCACCGGGGAGCTGTTTTTT. It yields the protein CASSRDTFTGELFF.

The chain uses TRBV4-2 and TRBJ1-6; a weak D match, TRBD1 (6 bases). Trimming stripped 0 bases from V and 6 bases from J, with 12 bases between. This CDR3 region has 16 residues. Germline values: CDR1 LGHNA, CDR2 YNFKEQ. CDR3 nucleotides: TGTGCCAGCAGCCAAGATTTGCAGGGGAGTAATTCACCCCTCCACTTT. This translates into CASSQDLQGSNSPLHF.

The rearrangement links TRBV11-2 to TRBJ2-2; TRBD1 or TRBD2 may be the D gene (5 bases each). V was cut by 4 bases and J by 6 bases, with 15 bases left in between. CDR3 size: 15 residues. Germline V lookup: CDR1 SGHAT, CDR2 FQNNGV. CDR3 DNA: TGTGCCAGCAGCTACTCGTCCGGGGCGTCCGGGGAGCTGTTTTTT. It is translated as CASSYSSGASGELFF.

This sequence joins TRBV23-1 and TRBJ1-4; a weak D match, TRBD1 (5 bases). TRBV23-1 is given ORF status, its function remaining uncertain. CDR3 size: 14 residues. Trimming removed 4 bases at V and 2 bases at J, with 8 bases between. CDR3 nucleotide sequence: TGCGCCAGCAGTCGGAGGGACACTAATGAAAAACTGTTTTTT. It is translated as CASSRRDTNEKLFF.

The rearrangement uses TRBV18 and TRBJ2-7; 7 bases agree with TRBD1. V lost 3 bases and J lost 4; bases outside the gene matches: 12. This CDR3 is 16 amino acids long. Germline V gives CDR1 KGHSH, CDR2 LQKENI. The CDR3 DNA is TGTGCCAGCTCACCGCCACCGGGGACAGCGCGGTACGAGCAGTACTTC. It codes for CASSPPPGTARYEQYF.

V and J are TRBV4-1 and TRBJ1-1; TRBD1 aligns across 7 bases. The CDR3 extends over 15 amino acids. V lost 4 bases and J lost 3; bases outside the gene matches: 8. Germline loops: CDR1 MGHRA, CDR2 YSYEKL. The CDR3 reads CASSLWDRGDTEAFF. The DNA for the CDR3 is TGCGCCAGCAGCCTTTGGGACAGAGGCGACACTGAAGCTTTCTTT.